This T cell receptor beta chain was sequenced for a study of blood T cell repertoires in COVID-19. V lost 7 bases to trimming and J lost 3 bases; unmatched junction nucleotides: 3. The germline gives CDR1 SGHRS, CDR2 YFSETQ. CDR3 size: 13 residues. The assay was immunoSEQ multiplex PCR, and TCRdb's table has in-frame clones only and misses some. The sample yields a few hundred thousand clones, about 88% seen once. Participant ages covered roughly 18 to 90 years across around 22 US areas. This receptor was obtained from an older woman who had recovered from COVID-19. The sequenced material came from PBMCs or T cells enriched from blood (not recorded which). The rearrangement uses TRBV5-1 and TRBJ1-4; 7 nucleotides align to TRBD1. This CDR3 is CASRDSSNEKLFF. The CDR3 DNA reads as TGCGCCAGCCGGGACAGCTCTAATGAAAAACTGTTTTTT.